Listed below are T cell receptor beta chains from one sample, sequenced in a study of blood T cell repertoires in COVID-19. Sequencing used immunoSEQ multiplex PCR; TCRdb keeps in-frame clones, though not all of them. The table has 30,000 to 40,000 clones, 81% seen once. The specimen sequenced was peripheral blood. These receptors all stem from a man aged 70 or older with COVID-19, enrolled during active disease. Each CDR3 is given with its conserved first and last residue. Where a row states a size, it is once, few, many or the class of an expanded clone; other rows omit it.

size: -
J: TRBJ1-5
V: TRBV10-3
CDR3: CANGGTYNQPQHF

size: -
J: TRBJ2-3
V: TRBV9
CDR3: CASSVGGLRGTDTQYF

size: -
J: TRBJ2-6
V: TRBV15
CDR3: CATGGVGSGANVLTF

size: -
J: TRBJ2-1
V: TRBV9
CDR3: CASSALAGGHSSYNEQFF

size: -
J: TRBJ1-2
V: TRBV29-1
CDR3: CSARGVTGSGYTF

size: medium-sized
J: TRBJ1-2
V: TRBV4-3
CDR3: CASSQEGDWGYGYTF

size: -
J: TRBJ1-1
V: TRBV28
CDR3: CATSSGAGGRNTEAFF

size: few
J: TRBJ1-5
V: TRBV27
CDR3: CASSSHREPYQPQHF

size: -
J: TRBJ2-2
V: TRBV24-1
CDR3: CATSAPLAGDNTGELFF

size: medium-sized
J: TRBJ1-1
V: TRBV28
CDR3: CASSFPGYGVNTEAFF

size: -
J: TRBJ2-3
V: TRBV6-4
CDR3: CASSEGGGADTQYF

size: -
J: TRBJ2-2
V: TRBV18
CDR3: CASSPRIDRGPGELFF

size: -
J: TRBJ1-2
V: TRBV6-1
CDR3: CASSEIAGNYGYTF

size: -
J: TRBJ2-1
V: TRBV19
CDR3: CASSIGGGSYDEQFF

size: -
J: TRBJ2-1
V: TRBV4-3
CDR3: CARQKLAGGHQEFF

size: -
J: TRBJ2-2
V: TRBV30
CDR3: CAWSVEWTSGNTGELFF

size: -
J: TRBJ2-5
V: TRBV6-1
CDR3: CASSENRGFISETQYF

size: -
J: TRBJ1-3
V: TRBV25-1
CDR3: CASSVSGGYGNTIYF

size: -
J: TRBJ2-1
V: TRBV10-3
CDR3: CAIRGAASGEYNEQFF

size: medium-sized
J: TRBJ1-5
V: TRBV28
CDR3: CASSLSATGVVINQPQHF

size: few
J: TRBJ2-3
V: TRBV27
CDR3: CASSWRGGQHSTDTQYF

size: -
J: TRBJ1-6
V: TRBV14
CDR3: CASSRSSYNSPLHF

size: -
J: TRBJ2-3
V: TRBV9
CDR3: CASSAPGRGATDTQYF

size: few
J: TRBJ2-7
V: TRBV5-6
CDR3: CASSRTSGSSYEQYF

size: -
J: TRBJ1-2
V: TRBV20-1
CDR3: CSASASGTGAKGYTF

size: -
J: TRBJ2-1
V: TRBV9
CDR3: CASSAGASLHSYNEQFF

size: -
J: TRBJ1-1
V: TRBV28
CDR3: CASSSPGAGYTEAFF